The clone carrying this TCR beta chain was counted ten times or more. The CDR3 is made up of 12 amino acids. Trimming stripped 4 bases from V and 6 bases from J, with 7 bases between. CDR1 and CDR2 (germline): SNHLY, FYNNEI. This specimen belongs to a study of identical twins. TCRdb re-called the 5' RACE reads with MiXCR, one entry per CDR3 protein. The sample contains approximately 230,000 distinct CDR3 sequences, over 5.5% of which appear only once. These data also featured in a second study, about T cells expressing NK-cell markers.

The J gene is TRBJ2-1, the V gene TRBV2; D remains unclear. The receptor's source is a young woman in good health. Source material: CD8+ T cells sorted from blood. DNA of the CDR3: TGTGCCAGCAGTGTTGGGTTCAATGAGCAGTTCTTC. Its protein is CASSVGFNEQFF.